This T cell receptor beta chain derives from a study of blood T cell repertoires in COVID-19. Clones were read by immunoSEQ multiplex PCR, and TCRdb kept only the in-frame ones, dropping some. The data contain 15,000 to 25,000 clones, 90% to 95% of them seen just once; the ten biggest clones take up about 4%. Germline CDR1 is SGHKS and CDR2 is YYEKEE (reference sequence). The V gene end was trimmed by 0 bases and the J gene end by 0 bases; junction bases not matched to a gene: 1. The CDR3 has 15 residues. The chain combines TRBV5-5 with TRBJ2-7; 9 bases fit TRBD2. This sequence originates from a woman aged 45 to 65 with active COVID-19. Sequencing was done on a sample of peripheral blood. CDR3 sequence: CASSLEAGGSYEQYF. The CDR3 DNA is TGTGCCAGCAGCTTGGAAGCGGGAGGCTCCTACGAGCAGTACTTC.